These 8 T cell receptor beta chains came from one sample sequenced in a study of molecular identifiers for immune sequencing clone quantification. TCRdb passed the PCR reads through MiXCR, listing each CDR3 protein once. The sample consists of about half a million distinct CDR3 sequences, 25% of them appearing once. The sequencing input was naive CD8+ T cells from blood, with Jurkat cell RNA spiked in. Subset meaning: FACS-sorted CD8+CD4-CCR7+CD45RA+ naive T cells. These receptors all come from a human donor in good health. Some libraries in this study had Jurkat cell RNA spiked in.

A note on this clonotype: The junction shows a germline mismatch at one end, possibly a read error. The chain employs TRBV7-2 and TRBJ2-7; 8 nucleotides agree with TRBD2. This CDR3 is 16 amino acids long. Germline CDR1 SGHTA, CDR2 FQGNSA. The CDR3 DNA sequence: TGTGCCAGGAGCTTGGATGGACTAGCTATAAGGGACGAGCAGTACTTC. Its protein product is CARSLDGLAIRDEQYF.

Only a few counts were recorded for this clonotype. CDR3 nucleotide sequence: TGTGCCTGGATGGATACGAACACCGGGGAGCTGTTTTTT. Its translation is CAWMDTNTGELFF. The genes are TRBV30 and TRBJ2-2, with D unclear. The CDR3 length is 13 residues. In germline, CDR1 is GTSNPN, CDR2 SVGIG (reference sequence). V dropped 4 bases and J dropped 0 bases, with 6 bases sitting between them.

This clonotype was counted many times. The chain joins TRBV14 to TRBJ1-4; no clear D. Germline V gene data show CDR1 as SGHDN and CDR2 as FVKESK. The CDR3 totals 16 residues. Trimming shortened V by 4 bases and J by 9 bases, and 21 bases separated the two germline ends. For the CDR3, the DNA is TGTGCCAGCAGCCCTCCTTTCATGGTAGTCGCGAAAAAACTGTTTTTT. It translates to CASSPPFMVVAKKLFF.

The chain is built from TRBV11-2 and TRBJ1-1; maybe TRBD1 (5 bases). V lost 5 bases, J lost 6 bases, and 13 bases lay in between. This CDR3 has 13 amino acids. Germline-derived CDR1 and CDR2 are SGHAT and FQNNGV. CDR3 coding DNA: TGTGCCAGCAGCCCAGGGCGGGGAGCTGAAGCTTTCTTT. Its translation: CASSPGRGAEAFF.

A word on this clonotype: One end of the junction varies from germline; a read error may be responsible. The chain has TRBV4-1 and TRBJ2-3, with D perhaps matching TRBD1 or TRBD2 (6 bases each). This CDR3 spans 14 amino acids. CDR1 and CDR2 from the germline V gene are MGHRA and YSYEKL. In DNA, the CDR3 is TGCGCCAGCAGCCCCTCCGGGGGCGCAGATACGCGGTATTTT. It translates to CASSPSGGADTRYF.

This clonotype was detected ten times or more. This chain links TRBV5-6 with TRBJ2-3, with no clear D. The CDR3 spans 14 residues. CDR1 SGHDT and CDR2 YYEEEE come from the germline V gene. The V and J ends lost 2 bases and 1 base respectively, with 8 bases between them. CDR3 loop: CASSLALGTDTQYF. CDR3 in DNA: TGTGCCAGCAGCTTAGCATTGGGCACAGATACGCAGTATTTT.

This CDR3 is CASRPTGTGFGYTF. Here the CDR3 DNA reads TGTGCCAGCAGACCCACCGGGACAGGGTTTGGCTACACCTTC. The gene calls are TRBV28 and TRBJ1-2; TRBD1 matches 9 bases. The CDR3 extends over 14 amino acids. The germline CDR1 and CDR2 sequences are MDHEN and SYDVKM. V was pared by 6 bases and J by 7 bases, with 9 bases of the junction left unmatched.

On this clonotype: At one boundary the junction diverges from the germline segment, which might be a read error. The genes are TRBV10-3 and TRBJ1-1; D not resolved. Germline CDR1 is ENHRY and CDR2 is SYGVKD. This CDR3 region has 15 residues. In nucleotides, the CDR3 is TGTGCCATCAGTGAGCCATCGTCGGGGAACCCTGAAGCTTTCTTT. Amino acid sequence: CAISEPSSGNPEAFF.